These 5 T cell receptor beta chains were all obtained from the same sample, sequenced in a study of identical twins. Each CDR3 protein gets one entry after TCRdb re-called the 5' RACE reads with MiXCR. The table shows 1.5 million to 2 million distinct CDR3 sequences, with about 31% occurring only once. The specimen was cord blood. These receptor sequences come from a newborn girl in good health.

The chain is built from TRBV28 and TRBJ2-1; TRBD2 matches 8 bases. The junction had 5 bases not matched to a gene; V was cut back by 4 bases and J by 3 bases. CDR1 and CDR2 (germline): MDHEN, SYDVKM. There are 15 residues in the CDR3. The DNA of the CDR3 is TGTGCCAGCAGTTCCCTGCGGGAGGACTACAATGAGCAGTTCTTC. This encodes CASSSLREDYNEQFF.

This clonotype was counted at least ten times. The chain uses TRBV6-5 and TRBJ1-2; D remains ambiguous. CDR3 length equals 14 residues. From germline, CDR1 is MNHEY and CDR2 SVGAGI. V was pared by 6 bases and J by 4 bases, with 15 bases between. As DNA, the CDR3 is TGTGCCAGCAGATTCGCAGGATTGGGCTATGGCTACACCTTC. Amino acids: CASRFAGLGYGYTF.

V is TRBV20-1 and J is TRBJ2-1; D uncertain. The CDR3 length is 11 residues. Germline V gene sequence: CDR1 DFQATT, CDR2 SNEGSKA (reference sequence). Deletions cut 5 bases from V and 2 bases from J, with 4 bases between. CDR3 residues: CSAPPYNEQFF. CDR3 in DNA: TGCAGTGCTCCCCCCTACAATGAGCAGTTCTTC.

The chain carries TRBV2 and TRBJ2-1; tentatively, D is TRBD1 or TRBD2 (5 bases each). CDR1 SNHLY and CDR2 FYNNEI come from the germline V gene. V lost 6 bases and J lost 15, with 24 bases in between. This CDR3 contains 14 residues. The CDR3 DNA follows: TGTGCCAGCAGGGGACGTCCCCTCGACATTGGGTGGTTCTTC. Amino acid sequence: CASRGRPLDIGWFF.

The gene calls are TRBV6-5 and TRBJ2-5; 8 bases line up with TRBD2. Losses at the gene ends were 5 bases for V and 1 base for J; bases not matched to a gene: 6. The CDR3 consists of 15 residues. Germline loops: CDR1 MNHEY, CDR2 SVGAGI. The CDR3: CASSPGLASQETQYF. Here the CDR3 DNA reads TGTGCCAGCAGTCCCGGACTAGCCTCCCAAGAGACCCAGTACTTC.